A selection of T cell receptor beta chains follows, all from one sample in a study of T cell repertoires in cytomegalovirus infection. TCRdb analysed the reads with MiXCR anew, one entry per CDR3 protein. The repertoire holds about 920,000 distinct CDR3 sequences, with approximately 31% as singletons. What these receptors recognize is not known. The sample consisted of cultured CD8+ T cells from PBMCs, taken from culture after CMV antigen stimulation. Receptor source: a human donor in good health (CMV status not recorded). Some clones in this sample may be carry-over from other donors' samples. Both conserved end residues are part of each CDR3. The D gene is left open where the match is weak.

TRBV15	TRBJ1-6	.	17	CATSRGRSGSYNSPLHF
TRBV24-1	TRBJ2-2	.	12	CATSRVAGELFF
TRBV5-1	TRBJ2-5	.	13	CASSQDNQETQYF
TRBV9	TRBJ2-3	TRBD1	17	CASSFPTGVESTDTQYF
TRBV6-5	TRBJ1-4	.	15	CASSYSWTTNEKLFF
TRBV27	TRBJ2-3	TRBD1	15	CASSLYRGGTDTQYF
TRBV7-9	TRBJ2-1	TRBD1	16	CASSPRDRATYNEQFF
TRBV9	TRBJ1-1	.	14	CASSSPHDSTEAFF
TRBV27	TRBJ1-5	TRBD1	15	CASGDLRTGTQPQHF
TRBV6-6	TRBJ2-2	.	14	CASCVGMDTGELFF
TRBV7-9	TRBJ2-5	.	15	CASSSGWATQETQYF
TRBV19	TRBJ1-2	TRBD1	16	CASSPVGTGGTSGYTF
TRBV20-1	TRBJ2-4	.	15	CSARVPVLAKNIQYF
TRBV5-1	TRBJ1-5	TRBD1	15	CASSSSTGENQPQHF
TRBV27	TRBJ2-7	TRBD1	15	CASSSGTGGRDEQYF
TRBV11-2	TRBJ1-1	.	15	CASSLLGSLSTEAFF
TRBV9	TRBJ2-1	TRBD1	16	CASSVGETGSRNEQFF
TRBV6-2/TRBV6-3	TRBJ2-5	TRBD1	14	CASRKGQGRETQYF